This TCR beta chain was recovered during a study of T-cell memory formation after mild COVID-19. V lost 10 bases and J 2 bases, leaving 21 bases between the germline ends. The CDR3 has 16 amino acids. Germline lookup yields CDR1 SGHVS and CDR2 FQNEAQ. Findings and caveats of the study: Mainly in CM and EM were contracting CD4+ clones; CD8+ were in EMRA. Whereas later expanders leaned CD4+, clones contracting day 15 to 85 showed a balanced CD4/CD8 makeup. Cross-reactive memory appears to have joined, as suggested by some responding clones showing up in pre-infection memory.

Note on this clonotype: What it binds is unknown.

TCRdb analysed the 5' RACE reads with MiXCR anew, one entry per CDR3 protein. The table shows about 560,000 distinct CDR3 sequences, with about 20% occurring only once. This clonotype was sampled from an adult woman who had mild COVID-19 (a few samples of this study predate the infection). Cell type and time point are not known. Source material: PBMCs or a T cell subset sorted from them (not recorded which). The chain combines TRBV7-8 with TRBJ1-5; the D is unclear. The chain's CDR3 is CAIIPNGAAGNQPQHF. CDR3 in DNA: TGTGCCATCATCCCAAACGGAGCGGCTGGCAATCAGCCCCAGCATTTT.